This T cell receptor beta chain comes out of a study of blood T cell repertoires in COVID-19. From germline, CDR1 is LGHDT and CDR2 YNNKEL (reference sequence). The V gene lost 3 bases and the J gene lost 9 bases, with 12 bases spanning the gap. This CDR3 region has 13 residues. TCRdb's table, derived via immunoSEQ multiplex PCR, lists solely in-frame clones and lacks some. Of around 100,000 clones in the sample, roughly 71% were seen once. The sample taken for sequencing was peripheral blood. The source of this sequence is a man older than 75 with acute or convalescent COVID-19. The chain links TRBV3-1 (or the pseudogene TRBV3-2) to TRBJ2-1; tentative D call: TRBD1 (5 bases). This CDR3 reads CASSQAWGREQFF. In DNA, the CDR3 is TGTGCCAGCAGCCAGGCCTGGGGCCGTGAGCAGTTCTTC.